A selection of T cell receptor beta chains follows, all from one sample in a study of breast tumors, draining lymph nodes, adjacent tissues. MiXCR, run by TCRdb on the multiplex PCR reads, gives a single entry per CDR3 protein. Of 25,000 or so distinct CDR3 sequences in the sample, around 68% are singletons; the top ten hold more than 20%. What was sequenced was tumor-adjacent breast tissue. These receptors were taken from a female donor with breast cancer. Some clones in this sample may be carry-over from other donors' samples. Both conserved end residues are part of each CDR3. The D gene is left open where the match is weak. Some rows mark clone size as missing; the rest say once, few, many or name a class of expanded clone.

>TRBD2|NA|TRBJ2-1|TRBV11-2
TGTGCCAGCAGCTTATGGGGGACTAGCGGGGACTACAATGAGCAGTTCTTC
CASSLWGTSGDYNEQFF
>NA|NA|TRBJ2-1|TRBV20-1
TGCAGTGCTAGGGTTGGACTTCTTCTGAATGAGCAGTTCTTC
CSARVGLLLNEQFF
>TRBD1|NA|TRBJ1-4|TRBV20-1
TGCAGTGCTCCAAGACAGGGGAGAGAATCTAATGAAAAACTGTTTTTT
CSAPRQGRESNEKLFF
>NA|once|TRBJ1-2|TRBV19
TGTGCCAGTAGTATGAGATCGGCAGCCTATGGCTACACCTTC
CASSMRSAAYGYTF
>NA|many|TRBJ2-2|TRBV30
TGTGCCCATCCGGGGGCCTCAGGGACCGGGGAGCTGTTTTTT
CAHPGASGTGELFF
>TRBD1|NA|TRBJ2-3|TRBV29-1
TGCAGCGTTGACGGTTTGGGACAGGGGCCCACAGACACGCAGTATTTT
CSVDGLGQGPTDTQYF
>TRBD1|few|TRBJ1-5|TRBV20-1
TGCAGTGCTTTAAGACAGGGGGCGAATATCAATCAGCCCCAGCATTTT
CSALRQGANINQPQHF
>TRBD2|NA|TRBJ2-2|TRBV6-1
TGTGCCAGCAGAGGACTAGCCGGGGAGCTGTTTTTT
CASRGLAGELFF
>TRBD2|NA|TRBJ2-1|TRBV7-9
TGTGCCAGCAGCTTAATAGCGGGAGGGGGCGATGAGCAGTTCTTC
CASSLIAGGGDEQFF
>NA|many|TRBJ2-2|TRBV18
TGTGCCAGCTCATCATTGAGAGCGAACACCGGGGAGCTGTTTTTT
CASSSLRANTGELFF
>NA|NA|TRBJ2-7|TRBV19
TGTGCCAGTAGACGGGACGAGTCTTACGAGCAGTACTTC
CASRRDESYEQYF
>NA|NA|TRBJ2-2|TRBV2
TGTGCCAGCAGTGAGGAGGGAGGTTTTACCGGGGAGCTGTTTTTT
CASSEEGGFTGELFF
>NA|NA|TRBJ2-7|TRBV11-3
TGTGCCAGCAGCCCATCCGATCATGGCGAGCAGTACTTC
CASSPSDHGEQYF
>NA|NA|TRBJ2-1|TRBV12-3/TRBV12-4
TGTGCCAGCAGCCTAGGGACTCCGAGCTCCTACAATGAGCAGTTCTTC
CASSLGTPSSYNEQFF
>NA|many|TRBJ2-7|TRBV3-1
TGTGCCAGCAGCCTAAGGTCCCACGAGCAGTACTTC
CASSLRSHEQYF
>NA|many|TRBJ2-1|TRBV19
TGTGCCAGTCAGGGCAGGAATGAGGATGAGCAGTTCTTC
CASQGRNEDEQFF
>TRBD1|NA|TRBJ1-6|TRBV6-5
TGTGCCAGCAGCTGGGACAGGGGGAATTCACCCTTCCACTTT
CASSWDRGNSPFHF
>TRBD2|NA|TRBJ2-3|TRBV11-2
TGTGCCAGCGGAGGGCGGGAGGGCCCCACAGATACGCAGTATTTT
CASGGREGPTDTQYF
>NA|NA|TRBJ2-7|TRBV3-1
TGTGCCAGCAGCCACGGGTACGAGCAGTACTTC
CASSHGYEQYF
>NA|many|TRBJ2-4|TRBV4-2
TGTGCCAGCAGCCAAGATTCAGCTTCGGGGAACATTCAGTACTTC
CASSQDSASGNIQYF
>NA|NA|TRBJ2-3|TRBV18
TGTGCCAGCTCATCGAGCACAGATACGCAGTATTTT
CASSSSTDTQYF
>NA|NA|TRBJ2-5|TRBV7-2
TGTGCCAGCAGCTTAGCCGGCGGGTTGTATCAAGAGACCCAGTACTTC
CASSLAGGLYQETQYF
>NA|NA|TRBJ2-1|TRBV19
TGTGCCAGTAGTAGACGTTTGAATGAGCAGTTCTTC
CASSRRLNEQFF
>NA|once|TRBJ1-6|TRBV11-2
TGTGCCAGCAGCTTATTCACCAGGGTCAATTCACCCCTCCACTTT
CASSLFTRVNSPLHF
>NA|many|TRBJ1-2|TRBV27
TGTGCCAGCAGTTTATCTCTGGGGAACTATGGCTACACCTTC
CASSLSLGNYGYTF
>TRBD2|once|TRBJ2-1|TRBV13
TGTGCCAGCAGCTTCGGGACTAGCGGGAGTGTCGCCTACAATGAGCAGTTCTTC
CASSFGTSGSVAYNEQFF
>TRBD1|NA|TRBJ1-2|TRBV29-1
TGCAGCGTCGGGACAGGGTTGAAAGGCTACACCTTC
CSVGTGLKGYTF
>TRBD2|NA|TRBJ2-7|TRBV20-1
TGCAGTGCGCGGACTAGCGGGAGTTACGAGCAGTACTTC
CSARTSGSYEQYF